The 27 T cell receptor beta chains below were found in one sample sequenced in a study of blood T cell repertoires in COVID-19. Assay used: immunoSEQ multiplex PCR; TCRdb lists only in-frame clones, some missing. The data hold hundreds of thousands of clones, with 70% to 90% observed a single time. The source material was peripheral blood. All receptors come from a woman aged 25 to 39 with COVID-19, enrolled during active disease.

V usage is TRBV4-1 and J usage is TRBJ1-2, with 7 bases fitting TRBD1. The CDR3 runs to 13 residues. CDR1 and CDR2 from the germline V gene are MGHRA and YSYEKL. Trimming removed 6 bases from V and 6 bases from J; junction bases left unmatched: 7. The CDR3 sequence: CASRHTGADGYTF. CDR3 bases: TGCGCCAGCAGGCATACAGGGGCGGATGGCTACACCTTC.

The rearrangement joins TRBV11-2 to TRBJ1-2; 11 nucleotides agree with TRBD1. The CDR3 has 15 amino acids. V trimming: 5 bases; J trimming: 7 bases; junction bases outside the gene matches: 9. Germline values: CDR1 SGHAT, CDR2 FQNNGV. In DNA, the CDR3 is TGTGCCAGCAGCCCAGGAGGACAGGGGGCTTCTGGCTACACCTTC. Its protein product is CASSPGGQGASGYTF.

This chain connects TRBV7-8 to TRBJ2-7, with 9 bases that match TRBD1. Looked up from germline, CDR1 is SGHVS and CDR2 is FQNEAQ. The V segment lost 6 bases and the J segment 12 bases; nucleotides outside the gene matches: 12. CDR3 length equals 13 residues. The CDR3 coding sequence is TGTGCCAGCAGTAGGGGGACAGGGTCTAGGCTGTACTTC. The encoded protein is CASSRGTGSRLYF. The full variable domain, in which reference TRBV7-8 and TRBJ2-7 provide the parts outside the CDR3, is GAGVSQSPRYKVAKRGQDVALRCDPISGHVSLFWYQQALGQGPEFLTYFQNEAQLDKSGLPSDRFFAERPEGSVSTLKIQRTQQEDSAVYLCASSRGTGSRLYFGPGTRLTVT.

The chain employs TRBV5-6 and TRBJ2-7, with TRBD1 matching 8 bases. The germline V gene encodes CDR1 SGHDT and CDR2 YYEEEE. V dropped 1 base and J dropped 0; count of bases not matched to a gene: 9. The CDR3 contains 17 residues. The CDR3 bases are TGTGCCAGCAGCTTGAATCAGGGGGCCCTGAGCTCCTACGAGCAGTACTTC. Encoded protein: CASSLNQGALSSYEQYF.

V and J are TRBV7-2 and TRBJ2-1; 11 bases agree with TRBD2. Germline V CDR1 and CDR2: SGHTA, FQGNSA. V trimming: 5 bases; J trimming: 4 bases; junction bases outside the gene matches: 13. The CDR3 totals 18 residues. The CDR3 spells CASSQDLAGGPVYNEQFF. The CDR3 DNA is TGTGCCAGCAGCCAAGATTTAGCGGGAGGGCCGGTTTACAATGAGCAGTTCTTC.

The chain uses TRBV25-1 and TRBJ1-4; D perhaps matches TRBD1 (5 bases). Per the germline V gene, CDR1 is MGHDK and CDR2 is SYGVNS. The ends were cut back, 2 bases at V and 4 bases at J, with 14 bases in the middle. CDR3 length equals 16 residues. The chain's CDR3 is CASSERGHPFNEKLFF. CDR3 nucleotide sequence: TGTGCCAGCAGTGAAAGAGGACATCCCTTTAATGAAAAACTGTTTTTT.

The rearrangement uses TRBV2 and TRBJ2-7, with D hard to call. This CDR3 has 16 residues. CDR1 is SNHLY and CDR2 is FYNNEI in the germline V gene. Trimming shortened V by 3 bases and J by 5 bases, and 20 bases separated the two germline ends. The CDR3 region has the DNA TGTGCCAGCAGTGAGTACGGCCGGGTGGAATCCGACGAGCAGTACTTC. The encoded protein is CASSEYGRVESDEQYF. The full variable domain, completed using reference TRBV2 and TRBJ2-7, is EPEVTQTPSHQVTQMGQEVILRCVPISNHLYFYWYRQILGQKVEFLVSFYNNEISEKSEIFDDQFSVERPDGSNFTLKIRSTKLEDSAMYFCASSEYGRVESDEQYFGPGTRLTVT.

V is TRBV29-1 and J is TRBJ2-5; 7 positions match TRBD1. J was trimmed by 3 bases and V by 4 bases; bases with no gene match: 8. The CDR3 covers 14 residues. The germline V gene has CDR1 SQVTM and CDR2 ANQGSEA. The CDR3 nucleotides are TGCAGCGTTGTGGGACAGTGGGCGGAAGAGACCCAGTACTTC. The encoded protein is CSVVGQWAEETQYF.

The V and J genes are TRBV13 and TRBJ1-1; TRBD1 matches 8 bases. There are 16 residues in the CDR3. Germline V lookup: CDR1 PRHDT, CDR2 FYEKMQ (reference sequence). V dropped 3 bases and J dropped 3; count of bases not matched to a gene: 9. CDR3 sequence (DNA): TGTGCCAGCAGCTTGGGAGGACAGGGCTGGCACACTGAAGCTTTCTTT. Translation: CASSLGGQGWHTEAFF.

The chain is built from TRBV7-2 and TRBJ1-1; D remains ambiguous. The CDR3 extends over 17 amino acids. Deletions cut 3 bases from V and 1 base from J, with 18 bases between. The germline V gene has CDR1 SGHTA and CDR2 FQGNSA. The CDR3 sequence: CASSLGSISSGNTEAFF. The CDR3 coding sequence is TGTGCCAGCAGCTTGGGGAGTATAAGCTCGGGGAACACTGAAGCTTTCTTT.

This clone was observed a single time. The chain employs TRBV3-1 (or the pseudogene TRBV3-2) and TRBJ2-5; 10 bases match TRBD2. Looked up from germline, CDR1 is LGHDT and CDR2 is YNNKEL (reference sequence). This CDR3 has 14 amino acids. Trimming took 1 base from V and 6 from J; bases not matched to a gene: 2. The CDR3 region is CASSQVLAGKTQYF. As DNA, the CDR3 is TGTGCCAGCAGCCAAGTACTAGCGGGGAAGACCCAGTACTTC.

The rearrangement uses TRBV11-2 and TRBJ1-6; TRBD1 might be the D (5 bases). Looked up from germline, CDR1 is SGHAT and CDR2 is FQNNGV. Deletions cut 0 bases from V and 9 bases from J, with 12 bases between. CDR3 length equals 15 residues. The CDR3 loop is CASSLDGGWASPLHF. For the CDR3, the DNA is TGTGCCAGCAGCTTAGATGGGGGGTGGGCTTCACCCCTCCACTTT.

This chain connects TRBV7-2 to TRBJ1-6, with D maybe TRBD1 (5 bases). The CDR3 spans 16 residues. The germline gives CDR1 SGHTA, CDR2 FQGNSA. V lost 1 base and J lost 9, with 16 bases in between. The CDR3 nucleotides read TGTGCCAGCAGCTTAGGGGGGAGGGAGGCGGGTTCACCCCTCCACTTT. This sequence encodes CASSLGGREAGSPLHF.

This chain uses TRBV11-2 with TRBJ2-7; D perhaps matches TRBD1 (6 bases). The CDR3 extends over 14 amino acids. Germline V gene lookup returns CDR1 SGHAT and CDR2 FQNNGV. V lost 0 bases and J lost 4, with 10 bases in between. In nucleotides, the CDR3 is TGTGCCAGCAGCTTAGAACGGACAGCATACGAGCAGTACTTC. This gives the protein CASSLERTAYEQYF.

The V gene is TRBV10-3, the J gene TRBJ2-7; 9 nucleotides align to TRBD1. The CDR3 has 19 amino acids. CDR1 and CDR2 (germline): ENHRY, SYGVKD. With V trimmed by 2 bases and J by 3 bases, 17 bases remained unmatched. In DNA, the CDR3 is TGTGCCATCAGTGAGACGGCCGGGACAGGGTGGGCTCCTTACTACGAGCAGTACTTC. As protein: CAISETAGTGWAPYYEQYF.

The CDR3 DNA follows: TGTGCCAGCAGTGAGCGCTCTGGACAGGGGGCGCCAGGGCCTGGGGCCAACGTCCTGACTTTC. Its protein product is CASSERSGQGAPGPGANVLTF. The chain is built from TRBV2 and TRBJ2-6, with TRBD1 matching over 11 bases. The CDR3 totals 21 residues. Trimming cost V 3 bases and J 2 bases; bases outside gene matches: 15. From germline, CDR1 is SNHLY and CDR2 FYNNEI.

The gene calls are TRBV14 and TRBJ1-5, with TRBD1 identical over 7 bases. V trimming: 3 bases; J trimming: 4 bases; junction bases outside the gene matches: 12. Germline assignment: CDR1 SGHDN and CDR2 FVKESK. CDR3 size: 17 residues. DNA for the CDR3: TGTGCCAGCAGCCATACCCCTACAGGGGAGAGGAATCAGCCCCAGCATTTT. Translating gives CASSHTPTGERNQPQHF.

This sequence joins TRBV27 and TRBJ1-2; 7 positions agree with TRBD1. Germline loops: CDR1 MNHEY, CDR2 SMNVEV (reference sequence). The V and J ends lost 10 bases and 4 bases, in that order; junction bases with no gene match: 12. This CDR3 spans 14 amino acids. CDR3 in DNA: TGTGCCACCCGAAGAGGGGGCGAGGGCTATGGCTACACCTTC. Protein: CATRRGGEGYGYTF.

The rearrangement uses TRBV5-1 and TRBJ2-3, with 9 nucleotides matching TRBD2. V lost 0 bases and J lost 3; bases outside the gene matches: 5. The CDR3 consists of 16 residues. Germline V gene data show CDR1 as SGHRS and CDR2 as YFSETQ. This CDR3 reads CASSLVTSGGTDTQYF. The CDR3 DNA is TGCGCCAGCAGCTTGGTAACGAGCGGGGGGACAGATACGCAGTATTTT.

The sample holds one count of this clone. J is TRBJ1-4 and V is TRBV4-3; TRBD1 is a possible D gene (6 bases). The V end lost 4 bases, the J end lost 4 bases, and 19 bases lay between the germline ends. The CDR3 has 17 residues. Germline V CDR1 and CDR2: LGHNA, YSLEER. CDR3 loop: CASSLSRTDRYNEKLFF. The DNA of the CDR3 is TGCGCCAGCAGCCTAAGCCGGACAGACCGGTATAATGAAAAACTGTTTTTT.

The chain carries TRBV4-3 and TRBJ2-7; 9 nucleotides match TRBD1. CDR1 is LGHNA, CDR2 YSLEER, per germline. After removal of 0 bases from V and 6 bases from J, the junction contained 9 bases not matched to a gene. The CDR3 contains 16 residues. CDR3 sequence: CASSQDLLGQGSEQYF. Written as DNA, the CDR3 is TGCGCCAGCAGCCAAGATCTATTAGGACAGGGGAGCGAGCAGTACTTC.

This chain connects TRBV27 to TRBJ2-1, with D possibly matching TRBD2 (5 bases). In germline, CDR1 is MNHEY, CDR2 SMNVEV (reference sequence). This CDR3 has 12 residues. Deletions cut 6 bases from V and 8 bases from J, with 11 bases between. The CDR3 DNA reads as TGTGCCAGCAGCGACGGGATCCATGAGCAGTTCTTC. It codes for CASSDGIHEQFF.

The V call is TRBV28, the J call TRBJ2-1, with TRBD2 matching over 10 bases. The CDR3 extends over 21 amino acids. Germline trimming cut 3 bases from V and 9 bases from J; bases unmatched to any gene: 26. Germline V gene sequence: CDR1 MDHEN, CDR2 SYDVKM. This CDR3 is CASSFPIRGPSGGLGLAEQFF. CDR3 coding DNA: TGTGCCAGCAGTTTTCCCATCCGGGGCCCTAGCGGGGGCCTGGGTTTAGCTGAGCAGTTCTTC.

V is TRBV21-1 and J is TRBJ2-5; TRBD1, the table's D call, lacks a check against the DNA. TRBV21-1 counts as a pseudogene. The CDR3 length is 16 residues. CDR3 in amino acids: CASNRHRVVIGETQYF. The DNA for the CDR3 is TGTGCCAGCAACAGGCACAGGGTAGTAATAGGAGAGACCCAGTACTTC.

The chain employs TRBV5-1 and TRBJ1-2; weak D call: TRBD1 (6 bases). The CDR3 is 14 residues long. V was shortened by 6 bases and J by 3 bases, with 15 bases between the two germline ends. CDR1 SGHRS and CDR2 YFSETQ come from the germline V gene. The DNA for the CDR3 is TGCGCCAGCAAAAACAGGGTGGGGGACTATGGCTACACCTTC. It translates to CASKNRVGDYGYTF. Full variable domain (outside the CDR3, taken from reference TRBV5-1 and TRBJ1-2): KAGVTQTPRYLIKTRGQQVTLSCSPISGHRSVSWYQQTPGQGLQFLFEYFSETQRNKGNFPGRFSGRQFSNSRSEMNVSTLELGDSALYLCASKNRVGDYGYTFGSGTRLTVV.

The chain uses TRBV7-6 and TRBJ2-5; D may be TRBD1 (8 bases). This CDR3 is built from 17 residues. V was pared by 5 bases and J by 2 bases, with 21 bases between. The germline V gene encodes CDR1 SGHVS and CDR2 FNYEAQ. The CDR3, as DNA: TGTGCCAGCAGCAAACAGGGGGGGCTCATCGGGCAAGAGACCCAGTACTTC. Protein sequence: CASSKQGGLIGQETQYF.

This clone appeared once. The J gene is TRBJ2-3, the V gene TRBV11-3; TRBD2 agrees at 10 bases. Losses at the gene ends were 5 bases for V and 5 bases for J; bases not matched to a gene: 10. The CDR3 covers 16 residues. Germline CDR1 and CDR2: SGHNT and YENEEA. The CDR3 coding sequence is TGTGCCAGCAGCCCAAGAAGCGGGGGGGCCGGAGATACGCAGTATTTT. It codes for CASSPRSGGAGDTQYF.